This entry concerns a single TCR beta chain. Treatment given: oral pan-JAK inhibitor, 5-10 mg twice daily. The sample originates from a study of CD8+ T cells in alopecia areata. Extracted from the samples, RNA was reverse transcribed into cDNA to serve as the sequencing template. Clones were read by immunoSEQ multiplex PCR, and TCRdb kept only the in-frame ones, dropping some. In the table there are about 200,000 clones, around 60% of which are singletons. This CDR3 is built from 13 residues. V was pared by 6 bases and J by 3 bases, with 14 bases between. CDR1 and CDR2 from the germline V gene are SQVTM and ANQGSEA.

Source: CD4+ T cells sorted from blood, taken at week 4, from a patient treated with tofacitinib. The sequence derives from a human donor with alopecia areata. The chain combines TRBV29-1 with TRBJ1-2; no reliable D call. DNA of the CDR3: TGCAGCGTCCGGACCCTAAGGTACTATGGCTACACCTTC. Amino acid sequence: CSVRTLRYYGYTF.